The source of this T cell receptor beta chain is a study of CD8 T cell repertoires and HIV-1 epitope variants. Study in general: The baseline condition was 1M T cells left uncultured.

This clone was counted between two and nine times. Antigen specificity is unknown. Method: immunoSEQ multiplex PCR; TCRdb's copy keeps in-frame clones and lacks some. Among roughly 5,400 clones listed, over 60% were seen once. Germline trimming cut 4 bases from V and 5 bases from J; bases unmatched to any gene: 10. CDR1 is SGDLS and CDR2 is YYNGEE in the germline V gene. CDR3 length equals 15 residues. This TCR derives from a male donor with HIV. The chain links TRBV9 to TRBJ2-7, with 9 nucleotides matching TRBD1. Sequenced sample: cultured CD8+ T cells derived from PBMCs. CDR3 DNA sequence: TGTGCCAGCAGCTATTCAGGGACAGGGTCGAACGAGCAGTACTTC. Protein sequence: CASSYSGTGSNEQYF. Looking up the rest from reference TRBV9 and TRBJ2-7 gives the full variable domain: DSGVTQTPKHLITATGQRVTLRCSPRSGDLSVYWYQQSLDQGLQFLIQYYNGEERAKGNILERFSAQQFPDLHSELNLSSLELGDSALYFCASSYSGTGSNEQYFGPGTRLTVT.